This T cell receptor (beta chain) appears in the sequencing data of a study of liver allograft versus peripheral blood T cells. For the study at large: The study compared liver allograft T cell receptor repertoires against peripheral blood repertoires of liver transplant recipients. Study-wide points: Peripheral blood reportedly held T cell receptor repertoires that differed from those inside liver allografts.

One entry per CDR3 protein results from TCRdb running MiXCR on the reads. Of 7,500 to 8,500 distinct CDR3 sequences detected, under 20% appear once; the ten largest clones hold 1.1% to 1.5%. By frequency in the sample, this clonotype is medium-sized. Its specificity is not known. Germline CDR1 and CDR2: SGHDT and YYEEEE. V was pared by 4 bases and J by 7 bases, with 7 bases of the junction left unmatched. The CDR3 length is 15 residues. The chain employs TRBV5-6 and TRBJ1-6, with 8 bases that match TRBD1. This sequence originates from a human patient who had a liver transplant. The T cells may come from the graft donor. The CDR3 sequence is CASSLPGQVNSPLHF. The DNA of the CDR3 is TGTGCCAGCAGCCTCCCGGGACAGGTGAATTCACCCCTCCACTTT.